This T cell receptor (beta chain) was retrieved from a study of memory CD4+ T cells and cytomegalovirus serostatus. Sequencing used immunoSEQ multiplex PCR; TCRdb keeps in-frame clones, though not all of them. Of over 50,000 clones in the sample, approximately 78% are singletons; the top ten hold around 0.9%. The germline V gene encodes CDR1 SGHAT and CDR2 FQNNGV. CDR3 length equals 14 residues. Trimming shortened V by 1 base and J by 4 bases, and 10 bases separated the two germline ends. The sort gate was single viable CD3+CD4+CD8-CD45RO+ cells for memory CD4+ T cells. Serostatus was set by detecting CMV pp150, pp28, p38, p52 IgG.

The receptor comes from an adult in good health and CMV-seronegative. This sequence joins TRBV11-2 and TRBJ1-1; D uncertain. Sequencing was performed on memory CD4+ T cells from blood. CDR3: CASSLVAGFTEAFF. In DNA, the CDR3 is TGTGCCAGCAGCTTAGTCGCGGGTTTCACTGAAGCTTTCTTT.